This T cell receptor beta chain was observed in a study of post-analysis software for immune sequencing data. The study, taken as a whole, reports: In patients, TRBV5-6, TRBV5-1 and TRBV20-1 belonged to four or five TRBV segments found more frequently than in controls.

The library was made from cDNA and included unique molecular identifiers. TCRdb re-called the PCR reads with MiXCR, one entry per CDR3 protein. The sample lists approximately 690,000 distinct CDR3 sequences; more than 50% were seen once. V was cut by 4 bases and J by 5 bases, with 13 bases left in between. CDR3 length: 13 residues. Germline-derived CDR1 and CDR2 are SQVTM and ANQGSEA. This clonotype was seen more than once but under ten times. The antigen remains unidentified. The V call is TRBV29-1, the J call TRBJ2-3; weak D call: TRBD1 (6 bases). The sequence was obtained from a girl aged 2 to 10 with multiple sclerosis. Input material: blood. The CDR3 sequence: CSVVVGAGDTQYF. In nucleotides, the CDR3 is TGCAGCGTTGTGGTGGGGGCGGGAGATACGCAGTATTTT.